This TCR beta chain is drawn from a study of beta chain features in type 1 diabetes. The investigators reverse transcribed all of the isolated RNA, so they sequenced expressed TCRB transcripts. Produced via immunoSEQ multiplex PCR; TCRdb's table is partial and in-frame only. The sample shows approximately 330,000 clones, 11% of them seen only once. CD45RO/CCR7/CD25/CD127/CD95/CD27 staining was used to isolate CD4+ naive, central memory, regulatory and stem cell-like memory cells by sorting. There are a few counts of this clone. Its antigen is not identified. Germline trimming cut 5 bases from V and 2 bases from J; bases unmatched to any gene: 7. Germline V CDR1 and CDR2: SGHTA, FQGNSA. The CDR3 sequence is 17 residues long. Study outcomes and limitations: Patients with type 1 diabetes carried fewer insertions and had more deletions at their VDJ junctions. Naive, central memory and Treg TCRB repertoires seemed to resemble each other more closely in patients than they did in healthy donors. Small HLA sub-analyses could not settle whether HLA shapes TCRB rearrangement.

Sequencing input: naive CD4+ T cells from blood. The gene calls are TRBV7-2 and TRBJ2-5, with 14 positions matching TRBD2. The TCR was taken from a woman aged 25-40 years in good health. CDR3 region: CASSERLAGGPQETQYF. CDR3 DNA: TGTGCCAGCAGCGAAAGACTAGCGGGAGGGCCGCAAGAGACCCAGTACTTC.